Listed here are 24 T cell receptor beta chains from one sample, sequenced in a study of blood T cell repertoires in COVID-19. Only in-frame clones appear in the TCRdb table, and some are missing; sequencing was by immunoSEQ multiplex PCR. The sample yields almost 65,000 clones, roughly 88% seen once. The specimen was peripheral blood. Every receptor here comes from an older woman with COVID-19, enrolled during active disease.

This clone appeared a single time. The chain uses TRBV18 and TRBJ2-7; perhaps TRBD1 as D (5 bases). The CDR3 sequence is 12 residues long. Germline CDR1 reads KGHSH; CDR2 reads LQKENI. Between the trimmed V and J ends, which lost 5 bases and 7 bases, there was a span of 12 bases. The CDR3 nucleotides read TGTGCCAGCTCAGCCCCTGGGGCGGAGCAGTACTTC. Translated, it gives CASSAPGAEQYF.

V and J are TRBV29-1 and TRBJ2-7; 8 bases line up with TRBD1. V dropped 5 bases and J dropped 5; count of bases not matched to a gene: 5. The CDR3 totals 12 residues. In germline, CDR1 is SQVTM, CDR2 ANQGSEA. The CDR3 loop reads CSVLRQGHEQYF. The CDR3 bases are TGCAGCGTTCTTCGACAGGGGCACGAGCAGTACTTC.

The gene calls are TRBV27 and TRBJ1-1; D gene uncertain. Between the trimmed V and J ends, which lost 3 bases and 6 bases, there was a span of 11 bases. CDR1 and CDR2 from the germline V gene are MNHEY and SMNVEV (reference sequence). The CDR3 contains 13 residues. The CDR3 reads CASSFSRVSEAFF. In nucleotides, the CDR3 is TGTGCCAGCAGTTTCTCCCGGGTTTCTGAAGCTTTCTTT.

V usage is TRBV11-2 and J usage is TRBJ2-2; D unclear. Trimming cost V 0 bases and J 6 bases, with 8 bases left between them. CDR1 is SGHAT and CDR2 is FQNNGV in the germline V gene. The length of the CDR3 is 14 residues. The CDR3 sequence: CASSLDLSSGELFF. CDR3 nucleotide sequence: TGTGCCAGCAGCTTAGATCTTAGCTCCGGGGAGCTGTTTTTT. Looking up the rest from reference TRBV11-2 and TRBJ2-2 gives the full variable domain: EAGVAQSPRYKIIEKRQSVAFWCNPISGHATLYWYQQILGQGPKLLIQFQNNGVVDDSQLPKDRFSAERLKGVDSTLKIQPAKLEDSAVYLCASSLDLSSGELFFGEGSRLTVL.

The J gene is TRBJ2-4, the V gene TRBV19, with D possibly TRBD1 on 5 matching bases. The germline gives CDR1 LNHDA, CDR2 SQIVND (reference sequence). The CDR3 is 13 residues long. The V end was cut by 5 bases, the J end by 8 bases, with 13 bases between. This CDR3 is CASSPTGSDIQYF. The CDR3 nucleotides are TGTGCCAGTAGTCCCACAGGTTCGGACATTCAGTACTTC.

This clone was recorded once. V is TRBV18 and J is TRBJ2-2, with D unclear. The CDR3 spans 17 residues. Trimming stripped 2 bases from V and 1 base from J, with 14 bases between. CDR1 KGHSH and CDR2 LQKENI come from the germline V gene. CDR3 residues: CASSPTPSNMNTGELFF. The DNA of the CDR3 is TGTGCCAGCTCACCAACGCCCTCTAATATGAACACCGGGGAGCTGTTTTTT.

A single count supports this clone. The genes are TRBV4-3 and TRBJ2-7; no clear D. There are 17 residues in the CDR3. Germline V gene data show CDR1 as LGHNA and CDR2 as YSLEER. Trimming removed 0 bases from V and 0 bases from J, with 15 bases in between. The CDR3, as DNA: TGCGCCAGCAGCCAAGATTATGAACAGCTCTTCTCCTACGAGCAGTACTTC. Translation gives CASSQDYEQLFSYEQYF.

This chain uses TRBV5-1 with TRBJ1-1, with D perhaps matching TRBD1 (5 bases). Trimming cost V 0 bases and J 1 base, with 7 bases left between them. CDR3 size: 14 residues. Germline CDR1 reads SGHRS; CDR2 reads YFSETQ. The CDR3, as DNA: TGCGCCAGCAGCTTGGTAGGGGAGAACACTGAAGCTTTCTTT. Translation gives CASSLVGENTEAFF. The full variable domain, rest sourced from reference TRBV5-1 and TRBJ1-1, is KAGVTQTPRYLIKTRGQQVTLSCSPISGHRSVSWYQQTPGQGLQFLFEYFSETQRNKGNFPGRFSGRQFSNSRSEMNVSTLELGDSALYLCASSLVGENTEAFFGQGTRLTVV.

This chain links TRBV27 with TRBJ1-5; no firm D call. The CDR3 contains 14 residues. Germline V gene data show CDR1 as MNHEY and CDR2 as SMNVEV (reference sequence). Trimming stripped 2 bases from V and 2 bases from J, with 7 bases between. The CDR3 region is CASSLELGNQPQHF. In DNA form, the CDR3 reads TGTGCCAGCAGTTTAGAGTTGGGCAATCAGCCCCAGCATTTT.

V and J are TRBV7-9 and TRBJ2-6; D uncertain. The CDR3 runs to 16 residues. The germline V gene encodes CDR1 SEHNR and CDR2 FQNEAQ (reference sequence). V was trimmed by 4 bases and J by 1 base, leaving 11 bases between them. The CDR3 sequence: CASSSGRFSGANVLTF. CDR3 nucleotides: TGTGCCAGCAGCTCAGGTCGTTTTTCTGGGGCCAACGTCCTGACTTTC.

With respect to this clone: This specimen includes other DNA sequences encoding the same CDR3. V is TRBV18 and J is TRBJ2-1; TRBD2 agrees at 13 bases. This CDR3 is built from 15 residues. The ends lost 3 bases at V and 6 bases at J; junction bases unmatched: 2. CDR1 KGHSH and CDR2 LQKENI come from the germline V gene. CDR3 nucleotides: TGTGCCAGCTCACCCGGACTAGCGGGAGCCAATGAGCAGTTCTTC. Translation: CASSPGLAGANEQFF.

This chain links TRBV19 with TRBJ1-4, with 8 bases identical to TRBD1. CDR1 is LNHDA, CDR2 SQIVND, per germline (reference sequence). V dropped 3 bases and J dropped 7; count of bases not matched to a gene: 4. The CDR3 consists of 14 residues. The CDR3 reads CASSMRTGFEKLFF. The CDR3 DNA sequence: TGTGCCAGTAGTATGCGGACAGGGTTTGAAAAACTGTTTTTT.

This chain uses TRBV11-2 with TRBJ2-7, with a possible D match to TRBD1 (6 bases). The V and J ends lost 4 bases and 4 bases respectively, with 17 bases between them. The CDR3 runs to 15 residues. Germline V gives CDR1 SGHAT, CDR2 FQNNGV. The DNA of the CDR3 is TGTGCCAGCAGCTCCGAATTCGGGACATCATACGAGCAGTACTTC. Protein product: CASSSEFGTSYEQYF.

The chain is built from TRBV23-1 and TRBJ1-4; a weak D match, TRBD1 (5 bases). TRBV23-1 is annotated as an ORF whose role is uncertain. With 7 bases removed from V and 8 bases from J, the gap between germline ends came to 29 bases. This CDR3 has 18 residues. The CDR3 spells CASTKGCPGTRGGEKLFF. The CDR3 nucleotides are TGCGCCAGCACCAAAGGGTGCCCCGGGACCAGAGGAGGGGAAAAACTGTTTTTT.

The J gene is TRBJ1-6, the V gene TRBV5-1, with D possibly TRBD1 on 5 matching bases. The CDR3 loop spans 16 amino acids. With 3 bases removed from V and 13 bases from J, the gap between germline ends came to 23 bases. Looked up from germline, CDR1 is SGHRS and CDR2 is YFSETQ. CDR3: CASSSGTSLISPPLHF. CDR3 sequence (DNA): TGCGCCAGCAGCTCCGGGACTTCACTTATCAGTCCTCCCCTCCACTTT.

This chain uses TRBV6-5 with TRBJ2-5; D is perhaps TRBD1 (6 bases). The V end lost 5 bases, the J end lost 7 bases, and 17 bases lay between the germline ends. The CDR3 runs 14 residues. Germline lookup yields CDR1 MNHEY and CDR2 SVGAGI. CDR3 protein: CASSPGAVRGTQYF. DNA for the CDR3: TGTGCCAGCAGTCCCGGGGCAGTCAGGGGGACCCAGTACTTC.

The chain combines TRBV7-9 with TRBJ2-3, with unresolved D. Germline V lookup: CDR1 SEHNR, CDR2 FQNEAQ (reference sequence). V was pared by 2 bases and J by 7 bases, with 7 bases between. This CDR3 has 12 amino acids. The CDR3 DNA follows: TGTGCCAGCAGCTTACTAGAAAATACGCAGTATTTT. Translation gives CASSLLENTQYF. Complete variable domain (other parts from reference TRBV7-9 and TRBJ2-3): DTGVSQNPRHKITKRGQNVTFRCDPISEHNRLYWYRQTLGQGPEFLTYFQNEAQLEKSRLLSDRFSAERPKGSFSTLEIQRTEQGDSAMYLCASSLLENTQYFGPGTRLTVL.

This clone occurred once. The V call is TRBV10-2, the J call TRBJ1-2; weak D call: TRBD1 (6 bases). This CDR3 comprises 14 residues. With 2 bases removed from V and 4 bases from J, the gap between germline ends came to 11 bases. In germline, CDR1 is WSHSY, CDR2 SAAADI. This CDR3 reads CASSEHRASYGYTF. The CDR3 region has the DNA TGCGCCAGCAGTGAGCACAGGGCGTCCTATGGCTACACCTTC.

The CDR3 is CASSLGAAPGNSPLHF. The CDR3 bases are TGTGCCAGCAGCTTGGGGGCAGCACCGGGGAATTCACCCCTCCACTTT. The J gene is TRBJ1-6, the V gene TRBV5-6; D call uncertain. The CDR3 consists of 16 residues. CDR1 is SGHDT, CDR2 YYEEEE, per germline. The V end lost 0 bases, the J end lost 7 bases, and 14 bases lay between the germline ends. The entire variable domain, with the rest obtained from reference TRBV5-6 and TRBJ1-6, is as follows: DAGVTQSPTHLIKTRGQQVTLRCSPKSGHDTVSWYQQALGQGPQFIFQYYEEEERQRGNFPDRFSGHQFPNYSSELNVNALLLGDSALYLCASSLGAAPGNSPLHFGNGTRLTVT.

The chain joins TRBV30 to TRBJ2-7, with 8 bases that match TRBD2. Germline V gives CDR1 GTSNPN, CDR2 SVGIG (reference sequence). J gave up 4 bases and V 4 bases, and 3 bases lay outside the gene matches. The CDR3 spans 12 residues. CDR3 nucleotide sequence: TGTGCCTGGAATACGGGAGGGTACGAGCAGTACTTC. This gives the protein CAWNTGGYEQYF.

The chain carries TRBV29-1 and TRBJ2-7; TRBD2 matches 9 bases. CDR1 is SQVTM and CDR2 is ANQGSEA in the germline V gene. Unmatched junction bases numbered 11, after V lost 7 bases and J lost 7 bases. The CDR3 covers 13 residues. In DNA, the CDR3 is TGCAGCGGGTCTAGCGGGATTTTGGGGGAGCAGTACTTC. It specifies CSGSSGILGEQYF.

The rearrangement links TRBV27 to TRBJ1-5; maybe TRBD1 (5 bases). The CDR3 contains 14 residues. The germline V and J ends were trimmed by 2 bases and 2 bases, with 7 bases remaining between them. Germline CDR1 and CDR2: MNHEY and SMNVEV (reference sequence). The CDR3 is CASSLIGGNQPQHF. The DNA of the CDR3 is TGTGCCAGCAGTTTAATAGGGGGCAATCAGCCCCAGCATTTT.

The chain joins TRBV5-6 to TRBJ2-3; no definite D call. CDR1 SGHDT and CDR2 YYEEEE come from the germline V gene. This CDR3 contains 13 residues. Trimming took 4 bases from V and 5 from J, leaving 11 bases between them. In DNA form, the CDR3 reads TGTGCCAGCAGCGCCAGTACGAAAGATACGCAGTATTTT. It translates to CASSASTKDTQYF.

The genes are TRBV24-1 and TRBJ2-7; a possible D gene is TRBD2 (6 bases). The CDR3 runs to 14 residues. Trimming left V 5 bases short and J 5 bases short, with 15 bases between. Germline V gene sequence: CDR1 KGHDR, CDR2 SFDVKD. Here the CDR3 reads CATSGGGREDEQYF. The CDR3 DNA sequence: TGTGCCACCAGTGGGGGCGGCAGGGAGGACGAGCAGTACTTC.